This TCR beta chain was captured in a study of T-cell reconstitution after alpha-beta-depleted transplantation in children. Overall study findings and caveats: Approximately two months post-transplant, alpha-beta T cells reportedly originated from several hundred expanded graft clones.

The V end lost 7 bases, the J end lost 5 bases, and 18 bases lay between the germline ends. The CDR3 extends over 15 amino acids. Germline CDR1 MNHEY, CDR2 SVGEGT. Preparation of the TCRbeta library was carried out with unique molecular identifiers. TCRdb reanalysed the PCR reads using MiXCR and keeps one entry per CDR3 protein. The data contain approximately 82,000 distinct CDR3 sequences, about 14% of them singletons. This clonotype has a handful of counts. Its antigen is currently unknown. This chain uses TRBV6-2 or TRBV6-3 with TRBJ1-5, with a weak D call TRBD1 (5 bases). This receptor was taken from a male patient aged 2 to 10 who had a stem cell transplant for acute lymphoblastic leukemia, so the T cells may come from the graft donor. Sequenced here: PBMCs, mostly from graft donor cells, sampled 180 days after TCRalphabeta/CD19-depleted stem cell transplant. DNA for the CDR3: TGTGCCAGCACCTTCGCTCGGGGAGGGGATCAGCCCCAGCATTTT. This sequence encodes CASTFARGGDQPQHF.